This TCR beta chain was captured by sequencing in a study of cytomegalovirus exposure and HLA in healthy donors. At the level of the study: Roughly 89 million unique TCR sequences came from HLA-typed donors in an early release.

13 Jbeta primers and 60 Vbeta primers were used for the PCR. The method was immunoSEQ multiplex PCR; TCRdb's version includes in-frame clones alone and lacks a portion of them. The sample contains some 120,000 clones, approximately 69% of which appear only once. As regards this clone: Its target is unknown.

Study-wide results and limits: A previous analysis found most TCR beta V segments productive roughly 90% or roughly 30% of the time.

V was cut by 1 base and J by 4 bases, with 14 bases left in between. This CDR3 contains 17 residues. Germline assignment: CDR1 SEHNR and CDR2 FQNEAQ (reference sequence). The chain joins TRBV7-9 to TRBJ1-6; D perhaps matches TRBD1 (5 bases). Input material: PBMCs. The receptor comes from a man between 35 and 55 years old in good health and CMV-seropositive. CDR3 sequence reads: CASSLEAGRGYNSPLHF. CDR3 sequence (DNA): TGTGCCAGCAGCTTAGAGGCAGGGCGGGGGTATAATTCACCCCTCCACTTT.